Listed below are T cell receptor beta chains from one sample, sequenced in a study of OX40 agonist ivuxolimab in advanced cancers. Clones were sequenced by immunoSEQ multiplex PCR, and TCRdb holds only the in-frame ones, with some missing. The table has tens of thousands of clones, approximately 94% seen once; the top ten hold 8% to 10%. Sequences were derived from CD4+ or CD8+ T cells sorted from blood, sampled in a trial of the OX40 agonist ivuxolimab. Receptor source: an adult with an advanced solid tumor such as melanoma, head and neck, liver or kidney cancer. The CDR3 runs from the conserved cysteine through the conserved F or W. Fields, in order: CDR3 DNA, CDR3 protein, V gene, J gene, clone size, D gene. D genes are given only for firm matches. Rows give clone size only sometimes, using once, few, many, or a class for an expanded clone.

TGTGCCACTTCGAGACTCTCCTACAATGAGCAGTTCTTC	CATSRLSYNEQFF	TRBV2	TRBJ2-1	NA	NA
TGTGCCAGCAGTTCAATAGCTACACCAGATACGCAGTATTTT	CASSSIATPDTQYF	TRBV27	TRBJ2-3	many	NA
TGCGCCAGCGCCCAGGGAGGGAACACTGAAGCTTTCTTT	CASAQGGNTEAFF	TRBV4-1	TRBJ1-1	NA	NA
TGTGCCAGCAGACAGGGGGGTCAAGAGACCCAGTACTTC	CASRQGGQETQYF	TRBV27	TRBJ2-5	NA	TRBD1
TGTGCCAGCAGCGTAGGAGGGGGCGACTATGGCTACACCTTC	CASSVGGGDYGYTF	TRBV9	TRBJ1-2	few	TRBD1
TGTGCCAGCAGTATCAGGGTAGATACGCAGTATTTT	CASSIRVDTQYF	TRBV7-9	TRBJ2-3	NA	NA
TGTGCCAGCAGCCCTAGAGGGACCGGGGAGCTGTTTTTT	CASSPRGTGELFF	TRBV5-6	TRBJ2-2	NA	NA
TGTGCCAGCAGCTTCGGTGGTTCGGAGATCTCTGGAAACACCATATATTTT	CASSFGGSEISGNTIYF	TRBV7-2	TRBJ1-3	NA	NA
TGTGCCACCAGCAGCCAGGAGGGCACCGGGGAGCTGTTTTTT	CATSSQEGTGELFF	TRBV15	TRBJ2-2	NA	NA
TGCGCCAGCAGCCAAGAGATATGGGATAATCAGCCCCAGCATTTT	CASSQEIWDNQPQHF	TRBV4-3	TRBJ1-5	NA	NA
TGTGCCAGCAGTTCCCCGTACCAAGAGACCCAGTACTTC	CASSSPYQETQYF	TRBV7-2	TRBJ2-5	NA	NA
TGTGCCACAACGGACAGAGCCTACGAGCAGTACTTC	CATTDRAYEQYF	TRBV2	TRBJ2-7	few	NA
TGCGCCAGCAGCTTGGAGGGTCATCAGGGGGTCTACGAGCAGTACTTC	CASSLEGHQGVYEQYF	TRBV5-1	TRBJ2-7	NA	TRBD1
TGTGCCAGCAGCCCCACCCCTAGCGACTCCTACGAGCAGTACTTC	CASSPTPSDSYEQYF	TRBV9	TRBJ2-7	NA	NA
TGTGCCAGTAGGGCCGAGGACTACTATAATTCACCCCTCCACTTT	CASRAEDYYNSPLHF	TRBV19	TRBJ1-6	NA	NA
TGTGCCAGCAGTTTTAGAATTAGCGGGGGGACTAGCACAGATACGCAGTATTTT	CASSFRISGGTSTDTQYF	TRBV28	TRBJ2-3	NA	TRBD2
TGTGCCAGCAGCTCCCGGGACAGTAACACCGGGGAGCTGTTTTTT	CASSSRDSNTGELFF	TRBV7-9	TRBJ2-2	NA	TRBD1
TGTGCCAGCAGCGGGGTAAGGGAGACCCAGTACTTC	CASSGVRETQYF	TRBV7-6	TRBJ2-5	NA	NA
TGTGCCAGCAGCTTGGGGGTCGCGAACACCGGGGAGCTGTTTTTT	CASSLGVANTGELFF	TRBV5-4	TRBJ2-2	NA	NA
TGTGCCAGCAGTCTTTCCTACGAGCAGTACTTC	CASSLSYEQYF	TRBV27	TRBJ2-7	once	NA
TGTGCCAGCAGCTCCACCAACGAGCAGTACTTC	CASSSTNEQYF	TRBV7-9	TRBJ2-7	NA	NA
TGTGCCAGCAGCTTCTTGTCGGGGGATGAGCAGTTCTTC	CASSFLSGDEQFF	TRBV7-9	TRBJ2-1	NA	NA
TGTGCCAGCAGTTCCAATAACTTAGACAGGTGGTGGGAGACCCAGTACTTC	CASSSNNLDRWWETQYF	TRBV28	TRBJ2-5	NA	NA
TGTGCCAGCAGCGATGCCCCCGGGACTTTTGGAAACACCATATATTTT	CASSDAPGTFGNTIYF	TRBV9	TRBJ1-3	NA	NA
TGTGCCAGCAGCCAAGATGGGCCAGGGGTTACGGACTATGGCTACACCTTC	CASSQDGPGVTDYGYTF	TRBV14	TRBJ1-2	NA	NA
TGTGCCAGCAGCCGGGCACGGGGAGACTACGAGCAGTACTTC	CASSRARGDYEQYF	TRBV7-6	TRBJ2-7	NA	NA
TGCGCCAGCAGCCAAGAAAAGTCGGGAGGCCCAGATACGCAGTATTTT	CASSQEKSGGPDTQYF	TRBV4-3	TRBJ2-3	few	TRBD2
TGTGCCAGCAGTTTAGCCTACAGGGGGAGTGAGCAGTTCTTC	CASSLAYRGSEQFF	TRBV28	TRBJ2-1	NA	TRBD1
TGTGCCAGCAGTTTAAAAGGGGGTTGGAACACTGAAGCTTTCTTT	CASSLKGGWNTEAFF	TRBV28	TRBJ1-1	NA	NA
TGTGCCAGCAGCTTAGCGCACGGGAGTGCAGATACGCAGTATTTT	CASSLAHGSADTQYF	TRBV7-2	TRBJ2-3	once	NA
TGTGCCAGCAGTTGGCCCCGACAGGGTTTGCGCGAGCAGTACTTC	CASSWPRQGLREQYF	TRBV28	TRBJ2-7	NA	TRBD1
TGCGCCAGCAGCCATTCAGGGGGCACTGAAGCTTTCTTT	CASSHSGGTEAFF	TRBV4-1	TRBJ1-1	NA	TRBD1
TGTGCCAGCAGCCTTTGGACAGGGACCTACGAGCAGTACTTC	CASSLWTGTYEQYF	TRBV11-1	TRBJ2-7	NA	TRBD1
TGTGCCAGCAGCTTAGTTGGGCTTGGCCCCTACGAGCAGTACTTC	CASSLVGLGPYEQYF	TRBV7-9	TRBJ2-7	NA	NA
TGTGCCAGCAGTTTTTCCGACGGGACCCAAGAGACCCAGTACTTC	CASSFSDGTQETQYF	TRBV28	TRBJ2-5	NA	NA
TGCGCCAGCAGCCAAGAACCCAGTTATGGCTACACCTTC	CASSQEPSYGYTF	TRBV4-1	TRBJ1-2	NA	NA
TGTGCCAGCAGCTTCTTTAGCTCTGGGGCCAACGTCCTGACTTTC	CASSFFSSGANVLTF	TRBV7-3	TRBJ2-6	NA	NA
TGTGCCAGCCAGGACAGGGCATCCTACGAGCAGTACTTC	CASQDRASYEQYF	TRBV27	TRBJ2-7	NA	TRBD1
TGTGCCAGTAGTATAGGTGGGGGAACCCTTGAAGCTTTCTTT	CASSIGGGTLEAFF	TRBV19	TRBJ1-1	NA	NA
TGTGCCAGTGATATCTCCTACGAGCAGTACTTC	CASDISYEQYF	TRBV6-1	TRBJ2-7	NA	NA
TGTGCCAGTGGGCCGGGACAGTACACAGATACGCAGTATTTT	CASGPGQYTDTQYF	TRBV27	TRBJ2-3	once	TRBD1
TGTGCCAGCAGCGTAGAATACGGATTGAACACTGAAGCTTTCTTT	CASSVEYGLNTEAFF	TRBV9	TRBJ1-1	NA	NA
TGTGCCACCAGCGGCCTACGGACAGATACGCAGTATTTT	CATSGLRTDTQYF	TRBV15	TRBJ2-3	NA	NA
TGTGCCAGCAGCCTCAGCCGGGAAACCAATTACGAGCAGTACTTC	CASSLSRETNYEQYF	TRBV7-8	TRBJ2-7	once	NA